This T cell receptor (beta chain) was identified during a study of blood T cell repertoires in COVID-19. Overall study: Collection of acute and convalescent COVID-19 samples took place in the United States, Italy and Spain. PBMCs, B-cell-depleted T cells, or T cells provided the cDNA or gDNA that made up the material.

Original data processing: Nucleated cell number was recorded as an estimate derived from reference gene primer amplification. Libraries were prepared by immunoSEQ multiplex PCR; TCRdb keeps only in-frame clonotypes and omits some of them. From that table come the V and J calls and clone size; the DNA was used to work out D and trimming. The sample has roughly 44,000 clones, 80% to 90% seen once; the top ten hold 13%. This CDR3 contains 15 residues. Germline CDR1 and CDR2: ENHRY and SYGVKD. V was trimmed by 6 bases and J by 1 base, leaving 12 bases between them. The J gene is TRBJ2-2, the V gene TRBV10-3, with a weak D call TRBD2 (5 bases). The clonotype originates from a man older than 75 with acute or convalescent COVID-19. The specimen sequenced was peripheral blood. The DNA for the CDR3 is TGTGCCATCAGGGTCTCGGAGGTGAACACCGGGGAGCTGTTTTTT. Its translation is CAIRVSEVNTGELFF.